Detailed here is one T cell receptor beta chain. What antigen it recognizes has not been identified. No quality values exist for individual bases; no much larger clone is one base distant. Germline trimming amounts to 7 bases on V and 3 bases on J, with 3 as the count of junction bases outside the gene matches. Reading the germline V gene gives CDR1 SQVTM and CDR2 ANQGSEA. From the cysteine up to the phenylalanine, the CDR3 has a length of 12 residues. The CDR3 DNA has 36 bases and is translated from base 1. TCRbeta CDR3 regions were amplified from genomic DNA using the immunoSEQ Assay, a bias-controlled multiplex PCR. Regarding the original processing steps: The number of nucleated cells in each sample was estimated from the amplification of reference gene primers within the assay. Sequence reads were collapsed and filtered to measure the absolute abundance of every unique TCRbeta CDR3 rearrangement. For each sample, productive Simpson clonality was calculated by taking the square root of Simpson's diversity index across productive rearrangements. The table was pulled from immuneACCESS by TCRdb, which kept in-frame rearrangements only. Such tables lose some clones; where checked, under half of the loss comes from unresolved V genes, and the rest has no known cause. D and trimming come from the DNA, and the V and J calls and clone size come from that table. The sample table holds more than 90,000 clones, of which around 90% were seen once. Together, the top ten hold roughly 18% of the sample.

This sample is drawn from a study of blood T cell repertoires in COVID-19 (dated by TCRdb to 2020 to 2022). Some background on the complete study: Samples from collaborators originated in the United States, Italy and Spain and spanned both the acute and convalescent phases of COVID-19. The material from the prospective study consisted of cDNA or gDNA derived from T cells, B-cell-depleted T cells, or PBMCs. A de-identified subject ID, COVID-19 status, age in years and sex were almost always included in the sample metadata. Where HLA class I and class II types were available, the types were taken from metadata supplied by the sample provider, not from assay-based typing. The repertoires were released in a freely available public database meant as a resource for research on the immune response to SARS-CoV-2. Subjects who had been exposed to COVID-19, were actively infected with it, or had recovered from it provided the deeply sampled blood TCRbeta repertoires that made up the dataset. Samples were obtained from the ongoing ImmuneRACE study (first 160 participants) and from over 1,000 subjects provided by 6 global collaborators.

One collaborating source in Seattle enrolled patients while the patients were actively infected and followed the patients over time throughout the course of disease. Collaborating institutions collected whole blood in K2EDTA tubes following their own protocols. For TCRbeta analysis, collaborator samples were shipped as frozen whole blood, as isolated PBMCs, or as DNA extracted from either sample type. Overall study outcomes, separate from this receptor: How much clinical and demographic metadata was included differed by source and by participant, and the metadata was provided uncurated.

Recombination linked TRBV29-1 to TRBJ1-1, and 9 bases in between align with TRBD1. The receptor was isolated from a woman aged 60-70 years with COVID-19, enrolled during active disease. Sequenced: peripheral blood. The DNA reads as follows: TGCAGCGGTGACAGGGGGGACACTGAAGCTTTCTTT. Its product reads: CSGDRGDTEAFF.